This paragraph reports one T cell receptor (beta chain). Its antigen is not identified. In germline, CDR1 is LNHDA, CDR2 SQIVND (reference sequence). V shed 1 base and J shed 6 bases, with 8 bases lying between them. CDR3 size: 13 residues. This specimen comes from a study of cytomegalovirus exposure and HLA in healthy donors. Findings and limits, study-wide: Despite most TCR sequences being rare, some public TCRs occurred in many donors.

PCR employed 60 Vbeta and 13 Jbeta primers. TCRdb keeps only in-frame clones here, not all; method: immunoSEQ multiplex PCR. The data contain roughly 170,000 clones, 70% to 85% of them singletons. Sequenced input: PBMCs. The rearrangement uses TRBV19 and TRBJ2-3, with D possibly being TRBD2 (5 bases). The receptor was isolated from a woman between 25 and 40 years old in good health and CMV-seropositive. This CDR3 reads CASSIAGLDTQYF. The CDR3 nucleotides read TGTGCCAGTAGTATAGCGGGGTTGGATACGCAGTATTTT.